The clone carrying this TCR beta chain was seen a handful of times. The antigen is unknown. Read data end 3 residues before the CDR3 end; the end is taken from the germline J gene. The sample is drawn from a study of T cell clonality in common variable immunodeficiency. Points from the study as a whole: Compared with controls, CVID subjects had fewer shared TCRbeta clones. Compared with healthy controls, CVID subjects showed increased TCRbeta clonality, mostly in about a third. Reportedly, TCR beta sequences from common variable immunodeficiency showed fewer deletions and N-nucleotide insertions.

Control and CVID samples contributed equal amounts of genomic DNA. This table comes from immunoSEQ multiplex PCR, and its TCRdb copy is limited to in-frame clones, with some not included. There are about 28,000 clones in the sample, none observed a single time. CDR1 is MRHNA and CDR2 is SNTAGT in the germline V gene. V lost 4 bases, J lost 6 bases, and 13 bases lay in between. The CDR3 is 14 residues long. Aged roughly 8 to 65 years, CVID subjects averaged about 38 years old. The V call is TRBV6-4, the J call TRBJ2-1; D is perhaps TRBD1 (5 bases). Sequenced: peripheral blood mononuclear cells. This clonotype was obtained from a human donor with common variable immunodeficiency. CDR3 loop: CASSGGESSNEQFF. The CDR3 bases that were read are TGTGCCAGCAGTGGGGGCGAGAGTAGCAATGAG.